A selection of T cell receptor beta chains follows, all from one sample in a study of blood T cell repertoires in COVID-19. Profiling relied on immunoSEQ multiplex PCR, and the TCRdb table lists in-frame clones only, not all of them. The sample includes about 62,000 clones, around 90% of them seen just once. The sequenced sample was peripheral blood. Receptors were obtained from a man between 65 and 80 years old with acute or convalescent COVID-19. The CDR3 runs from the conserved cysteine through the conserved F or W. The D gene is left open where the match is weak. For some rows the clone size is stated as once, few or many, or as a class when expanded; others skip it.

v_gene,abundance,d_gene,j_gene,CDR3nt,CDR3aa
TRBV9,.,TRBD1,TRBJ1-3,TGTGCCAGCAGCAAGGGACAGGGGGCGTCTGGAAACACCATATATTTT,CASSKGQGASGNTIYF
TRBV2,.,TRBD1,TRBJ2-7,TGTGCCAGCAGTGTAGAGGGGGCTAAAGAGCAGTACTTC,CASSVEGAKEQYF
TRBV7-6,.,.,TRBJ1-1,TGTGCCAGCAGCTCACGACAGGACTTAGAAGCTTTCTTT,CASSSRQDLEAFF
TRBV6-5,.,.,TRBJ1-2,TGTGCCAGCAGAATACCGGGGGACTATGGCTACACCTTC,CASRIPGDYGYTF
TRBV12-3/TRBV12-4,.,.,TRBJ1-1,TGTGCCAGCAGTTTTGAGGGAAACACTGAAGCTTTCTTT,CASSFEGNTEAFF
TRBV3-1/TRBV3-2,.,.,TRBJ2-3,TGTGCCAGCAGCCAAGCTAGGGGGAATACGCAGTATTTT,CASSQARGNTQYF
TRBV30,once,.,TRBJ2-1,TGTGCCTGGGGGGGGGCCCAGGTATTTGAGCAGTTCTTC,CAWGGAQVFEQFF
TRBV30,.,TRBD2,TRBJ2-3,TGTGCCTGGAGTGTGGGGACTAGCGGGTACACAGATACGCAGTATTTT,CAWSVGTSGYTDTQYF
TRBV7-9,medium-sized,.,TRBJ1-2,TGTGCCAGCAGCAGAGAACAGGGCAGTGGCTACACCTTC,CASSREQGSGYTF
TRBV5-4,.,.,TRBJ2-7,TGTGCCAGCAGCATCGGTGGAAGCGGCTCCTACGAGCAGTACTTC,CASSIGGSGSYEQYF
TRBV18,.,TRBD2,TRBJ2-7,TGTGCCAGCTCCCTCGAAGCGGGATGGTACGAGCAGTACTTC,CASSLEAGWYEQYF
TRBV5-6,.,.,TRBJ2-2,TGTGCCAGCAGCTTTGCACAGGGTAACACCGGGGAGCTGTTTTTT,CASSFAQGNTGELFF
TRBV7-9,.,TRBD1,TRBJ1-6,TGTGCGTCGGACAGGACAGACGTTTCACCCCTCCACTTT,CASDRTDVSPLHF
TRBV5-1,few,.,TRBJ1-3,TGCGCCAGCAGCTTGGGACAGACTGGAAACACCATATATTTT,CASSLGQTGNTIYF
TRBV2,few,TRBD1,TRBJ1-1,TGTGCCAGCAGTCTGAGACAGGGGGCTCCGAACACTGAAGCTTTCTTT,CASSLRQGAPNTEAFF
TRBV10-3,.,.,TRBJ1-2,TGTGCCATCAACTCAATCAACTATGGCTACACCTTC,CAINSINYGYTF
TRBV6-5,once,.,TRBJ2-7,TGTGCCAGCAAAGGGGTGGCCCACGAGCAGTACTTC,CASKGVAHEQYF
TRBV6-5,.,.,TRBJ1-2,TGTGCCAGCAGGACCACAGCTACTTATAACTATGGCTACACCTTC,CASRTTATYNYGYTF
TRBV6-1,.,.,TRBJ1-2,TGTGCCAGCAGTGAAGCCACAGGGATGGCGTATGGCTACACCTTC,CASSEATGMAYGYTF
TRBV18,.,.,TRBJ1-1,TGTGCCAGCTCACCACGTACGGGGGACACTGAAGCTTTCTTT,CASSPRTGDTEAFF
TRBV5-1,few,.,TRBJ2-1,TGCGCCAGCAGCCAAACACCGAGGGCTAGCAAAAATGAGCAGTTCTTC,CASSQTPRASKNEQFF
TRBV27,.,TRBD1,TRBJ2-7,TGTGCCAGCAGTTTAGGGACAGCTACAACCTACGAGCAGTACTTC,CASSLGTATTYEQYF
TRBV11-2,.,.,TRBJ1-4,TGTGCCAGCAGCGTGGACAGACATAAGGGTGAAAAACTGTTTTTT,CASSVDRHKGEKLFF
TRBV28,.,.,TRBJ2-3,TGTGCCAGCCCCCCCACCGGCGGTCTTAGCACAGATACGCAGTATTTT,CASPPTGGLSTDTQYF
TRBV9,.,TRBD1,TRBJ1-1,TGTGCCAGCAGCGGAGGGGGACAGGGTTTGGTGAACACTGAAGCTTTCTTT,CASSGGGQGLVNTEAFF
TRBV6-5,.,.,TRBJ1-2,TGTGCCAGCAGAAAAGGAGCAGAACATGATGGCTACACCTTC,CASRKGAEHDGYTF
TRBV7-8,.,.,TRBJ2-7,TGTGCCAGCAGCTTAGGTCGTGTATCCTACGAGCAGTACTTC,CASSLGRVSYEQYF
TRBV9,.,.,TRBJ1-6,TGTGCCAGCGGAGGGGCTTTCTATAATTCACCCCTCCACTTT,CASGGAFYNSPLHF
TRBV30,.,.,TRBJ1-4,TGTGCCTGGAGTGTACAGCTCGGGGGGAATGAAAAACTGTTTTTT,CAWSVQLGGNEKLFF
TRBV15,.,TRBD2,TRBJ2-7,TGTGCCACCAGCAGAGGAGGGACTAGCGGGAGTGCCCACGAGCAGTACTTC,CATSRGGTSGSAHEQYF
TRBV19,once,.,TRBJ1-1,TGTGCCAGTGGAATACAGGGAATGCAGAACACTGAAGCTTTCTTT,CASGIQGMQNTEAFF
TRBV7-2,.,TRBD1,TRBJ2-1,TGTGCCAGCAGCTTAGGTAGGGGACAGGGGGCCTTCAATGAGCAGTTCTTC,CASSLGRGQGAFNEQFF
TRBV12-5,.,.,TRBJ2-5,TGTGCTAGTGGTGCGGGACTCCCAGAGACCCAGTACTTC,CASGAGLPETQYF
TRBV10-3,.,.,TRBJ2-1,TGTGCCATCCGTTTTCCGGGACTTCACAATGAGCAGTTCTTC,CAIRFPGLHNEQFF